This TCR beta chain was identified in a study of post-analysis software for immune sequencing data. Across the study: Recorded disease courses covered relapsing-remitting, secondary progressive and progressive-relapsing multiple sclerosis. Some patients had no subtype annotation. Study-wide results and caveats: The authors found that F measure strongly co-clustered same-batch samples. People with multiple sclerosis had a significantly lower normalized Chao1 diversity than controls did. When patients were compared with controls, about five TRBV segments were more frequent, TRBV5-6, TRBV5-1 and TRBV20-1 among them.

Unique molecular identifiers had been added to the TCR beta cDNA libraries. MiXCR, applied by TCRdb to the PCR reads, yields one record per CDR3 protein. The sample has roughly 800,000 distinct CDR3 sequences, 40% to 55% seen once; the top ten hold 4.9%. V gave up 1 base and J gave up 3 bases, with 15 bases separating them. Germline V gives CDR1 SGHRS, CDR2 YFSETQ. This CDR3 is built from 16 residues. Regarding this clonotype: What it binds is unknown.

Sample: blood. The rearrangement joins TRBV5-1 to TRBJ2-3; D possibly corresponds to TRBD2 (6 bases). The source of this sequence is a girl between 10 and 17 years old with multiple sclerosis. The CDR3 bases are TGCGCCAGCAGCTTGTTTCCGGGAGAGGGGACAGATACGCAGTATTTT. This translates into CASSLFPGEGTDTQYF. Full variable domain (missing parts from reference TRBV5-1 and TRBJ2-3): KAGVTQTPRYLIKTRGQQVTLSCSPISGHRSVSWYQQTPGQGLQFLFEYFSETQRNKGNFPGRFSGRQFSNSRSEMNVSTLELGDSALYLCASSLFPGEGTDTQYFGPGTRLTVL.